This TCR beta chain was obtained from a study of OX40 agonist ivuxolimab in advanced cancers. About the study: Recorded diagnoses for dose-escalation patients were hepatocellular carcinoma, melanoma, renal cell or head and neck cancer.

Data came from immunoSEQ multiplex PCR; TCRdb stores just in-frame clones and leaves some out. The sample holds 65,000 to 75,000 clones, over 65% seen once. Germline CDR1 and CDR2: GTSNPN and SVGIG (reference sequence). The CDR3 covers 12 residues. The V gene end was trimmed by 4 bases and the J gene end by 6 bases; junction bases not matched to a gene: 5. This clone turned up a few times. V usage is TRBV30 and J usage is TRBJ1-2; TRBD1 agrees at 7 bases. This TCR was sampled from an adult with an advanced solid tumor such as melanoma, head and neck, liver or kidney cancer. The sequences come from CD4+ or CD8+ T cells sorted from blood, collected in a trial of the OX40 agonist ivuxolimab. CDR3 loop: CAWNRGGDGYTF. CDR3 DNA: TGTGCCTGGAACAGGGGAGGGGATGGCTACACCTTC.